These 30 T cell receptor beta chains share one sample of origin, sequenced in a study of blood T cell repertoires in COVID-19. Method: immunoSEQ multiplex PCR; TCRdb's copy keeps in-frame clones and lacks some. The table lists roughly 270,000 clones, 85% of them singletons. The sequencing sample was made of PBMCs or T cells enriched from blood (not recorded which). The origin of the receptors is a woman in her fifties or sixties who had recovered from COVID-19.

The CDR3 DNA sequence: TGTGCCACCAGTGAAAACGGACAGGGAAACACCATATATTTT. Its protein product is CATSENGQGNTIYF. The J gene is TRBJ1-3, the V gene TRBV24-1; D is perhaps TRBD1 (6 bases). Germline V gives CDR1 KGHDR, CDR2 SFDVKD. The V end lost 4 bases, the J end lost 4 bases, and 10 bases lay between the germline ends. The CDR3 consists of 14 residues.

As to this clone: Other DNA sequences in the sample encode the same CDR3. J is TRBJ1-1 and V is TRBV5-6; no firm D call. Germline CDR1 and CDR2: SGHDT and YYEEEE. This CDR3 is 13 amino acids long. Trimming took 0 bases from V and 3 from J, leaving 6 bases between them. This chain's CDR3 is CASSLGGDTEAFF. As DNA, the CDR3 is TGTGCCAGCAGCTTGGGCGGAGACACTGAAGCTTTCTTT.

CDR3 DNA: TGTGCCAGCAGCCGCGGGGTCAGCTACTACGAGCAGTACTTC. Translating it yields CASSRGVSYYEQYF. The J gene is TRBJ2-7, the V gene TRBV25-1; a possible D gene is TRBD2 (6 bases). CDR1 is MGHDK and CDR2 is SYGVNS in the germline V gene. The CDR3 extends over 14 amino acids. With 6 bases removed from V and 3 bases from J, the gap between germline ends came to 15 bases.

The V call is TRBV7-3, the J call TRBJ2-5, with 10 bases lining up with TRBD2. V lost 0 bases, J lost 5 bases, and 9 bases stayed unmatched. This CDR3 spans 17 amino acids. CDR1 is SGHTA and CDR2 is FQGTGA in the germline V gene. The CDR3 here is CASSLTGPGLAYETQYF. CDR3 nucleotide sequence: TGTGCCAGCAGCTTAACTGGCCCGGGACTAGCGTACGAGACCCAGTACTTC. Looking up the rest from reference TRBV7-3 and TRBJ2-5 gives the full variable domain: GAGVSQTPSNKVTEKGKYVELRCDPISGHTALYWYRQSLGQGPEFLIYFQGTGAADDSGLPNDRFFAVRPEGSVSTLKIQRTERGDSAVYLCASSLTGPGLAYETQYFGPGTRLLVL.

V and J are TRBV29-1 and TRBJ2-7; 9 bases map to TRBD1. The CDR3 contains 12 residues. With 6 bases clipped from V and 4 bases from J, the junction kept 4 bases outside the gene matches. Germline V gene data show CDR1 as SQVTM and CDR2 as ANQGSEA. CDR3 sequence (DNA): TGCAGCGTCCGGGACAGGGCGTACGAGCAGTACTTC. This gives the protein CSVRDRAYEQYF.

This chain uses TRBV12-5 with TRBJ1-6; 10 bases align to TRBD1. Germline lookup yields CDR1 LGHNT and CDR2 FRNRAP. This CDR3 has 15 amino acids. V lost 1 base to trimming and J lost 9 bases; unmatched junction nucleotides: 3. The CDR3 reads CASGLDGTGVSPLHF. The CDR3 DNA reads TGTGCTAGTGGTTTGGACGGGACAGGGGTTTCACCCCTCCACTTT. The full variable domain, in which reference TRBV12-5 and TRBJ1-6 provide the parts outside the CDR3, is DARVTQTPRHKVTEMGQEVTMRCQPILGHNTVFWYRQTMMQGLELLAYFRNRAPLDDSGMPKDRFSAEMPDATLATLKIQPSEPRDSAVYFCASGLDGTGVSPLHFGNGTRLTVT.

Details on this clone: Other DNA sequences in the same sample also yield this CDR3. The chain recombines TRBV29-1 with TRBJ1-1; TRBD1 matches 7 bases. Germline-derived CDR1 and CDR2 are SQVTM and ANQGSEA. Losses at the gene ends were 6 bases for V and 0 bases for J; bases not matched to a gene: 4. This CDR3 is built from 13 residues. CDR3 sequence (DNA): TGCAGCGTCGGACAGGCGATGAACACTGAAGCTTTCTTT. It encodes CSVGQAMNTEAFF.

The chain combines TRBV5-4 with TRBJ1-4; the D is unclear. Germline CDR1 SGHNT, CDR2 YYREEE (reference sequence). The CDR3 runs 15 residues. V was clipped by 0 bases and J by 5 bases, with 11 bases between them. The CDR3 loop is CASSLEARGNEKLFF. Written as DNA, the CDR3 is TGTGCCAGCAGCTTGGAGGCGAGAGGAAATGAAAAACTGTTTTTT.

This chain joins TRBV6-5 and TRBJ1-1; D unclear. The CDR3 sequence is 11 residues long. Trimming pared 11 bases from V and 5 bases from J, leaving 12 bases between. Germline CDR1 MNHEY, CDR2 SVGAGI. CDR3 DNA: TGTGCCCTAGTCGGGTTGACTGAAGCTTTCTTT. Translation: CALVGLTEAFF.

This chain joins TRBV5-6 and TRBJ2-3, with 8 bases lining up with TRBD2. Trimming at V came to 4 bases and at J to 5 bases, leaving 12 bases not matched to a gene. Germline CDR1 and CDR2: SGHDT and YYEEEE. The CDR3 length is 16 residues. CDR3: CASSQLKREWEDTQYF. Here the CDR3 DNA reads TGTGCCAGCAGCCAACTTAAGCGGGAGTGGGAAGATACGCAGTATTTT. The full variable domain, rest sourced from reference TRBV5-6 and TRBJ2-3, is DAGVTQSPTHLIKTRGQQVTLRCSPKSGHDTVSWYQQALGQGPQFIFQYYEEEERQRGNFPDRFSGHQFPNYSSELNVNALLLGDSALYLCASSQLKREWEDTQYFGPGTRLTVL.

This chain links TRBV4-1 with TRBJ2-1; 14 bases fit TRBD2. CDR1 MGHRA and CDR2 YSYEKL come from the germline V gene. The CDR3 has 17 residues. V lost 6 bases to trimming and J lost 6 bases; unmatched junction nucleotides: 10. CDR3 in amino acids: CASRRGLAGDSSNEQFF. Here the CDR3 DNA reads TGCGCCAGCAGACGGGGACTAGCGGGAGATTCAAGCAATGAGCAGTTCTTC.

This sequence joins TRBV29-1 and TRBJ1-2, with 9 bases matching TRBD1. The V gene end was trimmed by 6 bases and the J gene end by 7 bases; junction bases not matched to a gene: 9. The CDR3 has 13 amino acids. Germline CDR1 reads SQVTM; CDR2 reads ANQGSEA. CDR3 nucleotides: TGCAGCGTCCAAGACAGGGGGGGAGTTGGCTACACCTTC. It codes for CSVQDRGGVGYTF.

This chain links TRBV6-5 with TRBJ2-7; 7 bases agree with TRBD1. J was trimmed by 5 bases and V by 6 bases; bases with no gene match: 4. Looked up from germline, CDR1 is MNHEY and CDR2 is SVGAGI. This CDR3 comprises 12 residues. As DNA, the CDR3 is TGTGCCAGCAGAAGGGGGCCCCACGAGCAGTACTTC. Residues: CASRRGPHEQYF.

V is TRBV23-1 and J is TRBJ1-6, with D possibly matching TRBD1 (5 bases). TRBV23-1 is known as an ORF, though its function is uncertain. This CDR3 region has 13 residues. Trimming shortened V by 3 bases and J by 10 bases, and 10 bases separated the two germline ends. The CDR3 reads CASSHSRGSPLHF. The CDR3 nucleotides are TGCGCCAGCAGTCATTCACGGGGGTCACCCCTCCACTTT.

Of note for this clone: Other DNA sequences in this specimen translate into the identical CDR3. The V call is TRBV18, the J call TRBJ1-4; the D is unclear. Trimming shortened V by 3 bases and J by 0 bases, and 8 bases separated the two germline ends. Germline loops: CDR1 KGHSH, CDR2 LQKENI. There are 15 residues in the CDR3. CDR3 sequence: CASSPLFATNEKLFF. The CDR3 region has the DNA TGTGCCAGCTCACCCCTTTTCGCAACTAATGAAAAACTGTTTTTT.

The genes are TRBV28 and TRBJ1-3, with TRBD1 as a possible D gene (5 bases). The germline V gene has CDR1 MDHEN and CDR2 SYDVKM. The CDR3 has 15 residues. V lost 7 bases to trimming and J lost 1 base, with 14 bases between them. This chain's CDR3 is CASTPMGLSGNTIYF. In DNA form, the CDR3 reads TGTGCCAGCACTCCCATGGGGCTATCTGGAAACACCATATATTTT.

The chain joins TRBV28 to TRBJ2-4; 9 bases are shared with TRBD1. Germline CDR1 MDHEN, CDR2 SYDVKM. This CDR3 comprises 15 residues. V shed 7 bases, J shed 4 bases, and the junction held 8 bases outside the gene matches. DNA of the CDR3: TGTGCCAGCAACGAACCCGGGACAGGGAAAAACATTCAGTACTTC. It codes for CASNEPGTGKNIQYF.

The rearrangement links TRBV19 to TRBJ1-2; D is unclear. The CDR3 length is 12 residues. The V end was cut by 5 bases, the J end by 6 bases, with 10 bases between. The germline V gene encodes CDR1 LNHDA and CDR2 SQIVND (reference sequence). DNA for the CDR3: TGTGCCAGTAGTCGTCGTGAGGATGGCTACACCTTC. It specifies CASSRREDGYTF.

In its sample, this clone was seen a few times. The genes are TRBV5-1 and TRBJ2-5, with a tentative D call TRBD2 (6 bases). V was clipped by 5 bases and J by 4 bases, with 15 bases between them. This CDR3 region has 14 residues. The germline CDR1 and CDR2 sequences are SGHRS and YFSETQ. The CDR3 is CASRISPGVETQYF. Written as DNA, the CDR3 is TGCGCCAGCAGGATCTCTCCGGGGGTAGAGACCCAGTACTTC. Full variable domain (remainder filled in from reference TRBV5-1 and TRBJ2-5): KAGVTQTPRYLIKTRGQQVTLSCSPISGHRSVSWYQQTPGQGLQFLFEYFSETQRNKGNFPGRFSGRQFSNSRSEMNVSTLELGDSALYLCASRISPGVETQYFGPGTRLLVL.

This sequence joins TRBV14 and TRBJ2-7; possibly TRBD1 for D (8 bases). Germline loops: CDR1 SGHDN, CDR2 FVKESK. V gave up 3 bases and J gave up 3 bases, with 15 bases separating them. This CDR3 is 15 amino acids long. Written as DNA, the CDR3 is TGTGCCAGCAGCCAGGGAGGGACAGGTGGCTACGAGCAGTACTTC. Protein: CASSQGGTGGYEQYF.

This rearrangement joins TRBV5-1 to TRBJ1-4; 7 bases map to TRBD1. This CDR3 has 17 residues. V dropped 2 bases and J dropped 0; count of bases not matched to a gene: 7. Germline V CDR1 and CDR2: SGHRS, YFSETQ. The CDR3 bases are TGCGCCAGCAGCTTATTTACAGGGGTCTCAACTAATGAAAAACTGTTTTTT. Amino acids: CASSLFTGVSTNEKLFF.

This sequence joins TRBV7-8 and TRBJ1-5; 7 bases align to TRBD1. The germline V gene has CDR1 SGHVS and CDR2 FQNEAQ. This CDR3 has 16 residues. The V segment lost 5 bases and the J segment 0 bases; nucleotides outside the gene matches: 7. CDR3 loop: CASSTMTGHSNQPQHF. The CDR3 DNA sequence: TGTGCCAGCAGCACGATGACAGGGCATAGCAATCAGCCCCAGCATTTT.

This chain's CDR3 is CASSLGTSSSYEQYF. CDR3 nucleotides: TGTGCCAGCAGTCTTGGGACTAGCAGCTCCTACGAGCAGTACTTC. The chain uses TRBV27 and TRBJ2-7; 9 nucleotides align to TRBD2. CDR1 is MNHEY and CDR2 is SMNVEV in the germline V gene (reference sequence). The CDR3 runs to 15 residues. V trimming: 5 bases; J trimming: 0 bases; junction bases outside the gene matches: 5.

This chain uses TRBV24-1 with TRBJ2-1; D gene ambiguous. This CDR3 region has 16 residues. Trimming removed 3 bases at V and 0 bases at J, with 11 bases between. Germline V CDR1 and CDR2: KGHDR, SFDVKD. The CDR3 region is CATSDPTANSYNEQFF. CDR3 bases: TGTGCCACCAGTGATCCTACAGCTAACTCCTACAATGAGCAGTTCTTC.

The CDR3 reads CASSPPQGNTIYF. CDR3 nucleotide sequence: TGTGCCAGCAGCCCACCCCAGGGAAACACCATATATTTT. J is TRBJ1-3 and V is TRBV7-8, with no clear D. There are 13 residues in the CDR3. The germline gives CDR1 SGHVS, CDR2 FQNEAQ. Trimming removed 5 bases at V and 4 bases at J, with 9 bases between.

The CDR3 reads CAGRGGQYTEAFF. CDR3 nucleotide sequence: TGTGCCGGTCGGGGGGGCCAGTACACTGAAGCTTTCTTT. V and J are TRBV28 and TRBJ1-1; possibly TRBD1 for D (6 bases). With 11 bases removed from V and 3 bases from J, the gap between germline ends came to 16 bases. Germline CDR1 and CDR2: MDHEN and SYDVKM. The CDR3 contains 13 residues.

This chain links TRBV7-2 with TRBJ2-3; maybe TRBD1 (6 bases). V lost 5 bases and J lost 0, with 18 bases in between. Germline V gene data show CDR1 as SGHTA and CDR2 as FQGNSA. This CDR3 is 17 amino acids long. The CDR3 here is CASSRITGPASTDTQYF. The CDR3 DNA follows: TGTGCCAGCAGCCGGATAACAGGGCCCGCTAGCACAGATACGCAGTATTTT.

The genes are TRBV5-6 and TRBJ2-1; the D gene is possibly TRBD2 (6 bases). The CDR3 sequence is 16 residues long. Per the germline V gene, CDR1 is SGHDT and CDR2 is YYEEEE. Trimming stripped 2 bases from V and 4 bases from J, with 16 bases between. CDR3 protein: CASSFPVVGGYNEQFF. The CDR3 DNA is TGTGCCAGCAGCTTCCCCGTTGTGGGGGGTTACAATGAGCAGTTCTTC.

The rearrangement links TRBV4-3 to TRBJ2-7; D is possibly TRBD2 (5 bases). CDR1 LGHNA and CDR2 YSLEER come from the germline V gene. V dropped 3 bases and J dropped 8 bases, with 14 bases sitting between them. This CDR3 has 13 amino acids. Here the CDR3 DNA reads TGCGCCAGCAGCCAGGATACTAGGACTCAGCAGTACTTC. Translated: CASSQDTRTQQYF.

V gene TRBV28 combines with J gene TRBJ2-7, with TRBD2 matching 7 bases. J lost 4 bases, V lost 4 bases, and 10 bases had no gene match. This CDR3 has 15 amino acids. Germline lookup yields CDR1 MDHEN and CDR2 SYDVKM. For the CDR3, the DNA is TGTGCCAGCAGTTCTGGGGGGGGGAATCGGTACGAGCAGTACTTC. Translation gives CASSSGGGNRYEQYF.